This TCR beta chain is from a study of neurological immune-mediated disorders. It was by 5'RACE with 10-nucleotide random UMIs that the cDNA was made. TCRdb passed the 5' RACE reads through MiXCR, listing each CDR3 protein once. The repertoire includes some 71,000 distinct CDR3 sequences, 10% to 13% of them detected once, and 9.5% to 10% sits in the top ten. Overall study findings and caveats: Private repertoires in all groups were suggested, as expanded clones shared no CDR3 amino acid sequences across subjects.

Time point meaning: longitudinal time-point 1 (baseline). The controls, all healthy individuals, were blood bank volunteers in Maryland, USA. The unsorted libraries originated from 2 million PBMCs that had been stored at -80 C. CDR3 length: 10 residues. V lost 8 bases and J 5 bases, leaving 7 bases between the germline ends. Germline lookup yields CDR1 MNHEY and CDR2 SVGEGT. Regarding this clonotype: The target antigen is unknown. A clone one base away is much larger, so this may be a read error. This CDR3 fails to terminate in the conserved phenylalanine or tryptophan, so it likely reflects a read error.

The gene calls are TRBV6-2 or TRBV6-3 and TRBJ2-7; unclear D gene. The sequence was collected from a man aged 30-40 years in good health. Sequenced input: PBMCs. In DNA, the CDR3 is TGTGCCAGCGCCGACGACGAGCAGTACTTA. The encoded protein is CASADDEQYL.